This T cell receptor beta chain is drawn from a study of OX40 agonist ivuxolimab in advanced cancers. As for the study in general: An agonistic anti-OX40 (CD134) antibody, ivuxolimab, was used to treat the patients. Each patient was given ivuxolimab into a vein every 2 weeks, at 0.01 to 10 mg/kg. Three patients had partial responses: one hepatocellular carcinoma, two cutaneous melanoma.

The V gene end was trimmed by 2 bases and the J gene end by 1 base; junction bases not matched to a gene: 5. This CDR3 spans 16 amino acids. Germline lookup yields CDR1 MGHRA and CDR2 YSYEKL. The data were produced by immunoSEQ multiplex PCR, yet TCRdb's version contains in-frame clones alone and is incomplete. The sample has around 67,000 clones, approximately 80% seen once. The rearrangement links TRBV4-1 to TRBJ2-3; 8 nucleotides line up with TRBD1. This specimen consisted of CD4+ or CD8+ T cells sorted from blood, obtained in a trial of the OX40 agonist ivuxolimab. This TCR was sampled from an adult with an advanced solid tumor such as melanoma, head and neck, liver or kidney cancer. The CDR3 sequence is CASSQSGGQGTDTQYF. CDR3 nucleotide sequence: TGCGCCAGCAGCCAATCAGGGGGACAGGGCACAGATACGCAGTATTTT.